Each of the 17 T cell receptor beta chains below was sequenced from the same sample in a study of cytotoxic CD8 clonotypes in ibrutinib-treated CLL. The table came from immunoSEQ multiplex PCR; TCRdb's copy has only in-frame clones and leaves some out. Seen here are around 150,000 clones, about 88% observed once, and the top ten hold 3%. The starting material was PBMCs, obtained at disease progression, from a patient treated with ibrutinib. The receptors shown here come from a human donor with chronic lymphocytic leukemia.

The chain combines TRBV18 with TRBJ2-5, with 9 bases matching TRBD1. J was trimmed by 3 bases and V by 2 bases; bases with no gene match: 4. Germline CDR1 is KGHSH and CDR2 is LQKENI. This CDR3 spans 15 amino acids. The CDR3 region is CASSPRTGEEETQYF. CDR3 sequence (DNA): TGTGCCAGCTCACCAAGGACAGGGGAGGAAGAGACCCAGTACTTC.

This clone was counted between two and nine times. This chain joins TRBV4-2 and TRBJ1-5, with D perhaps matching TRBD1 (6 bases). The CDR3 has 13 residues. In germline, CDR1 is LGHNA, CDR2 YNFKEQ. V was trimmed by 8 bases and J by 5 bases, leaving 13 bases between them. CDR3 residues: CASRWGADQPQHF. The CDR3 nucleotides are TGTGCCAGCCGGTGGGGGGCTGATCAGCCCCAGCATTTT.

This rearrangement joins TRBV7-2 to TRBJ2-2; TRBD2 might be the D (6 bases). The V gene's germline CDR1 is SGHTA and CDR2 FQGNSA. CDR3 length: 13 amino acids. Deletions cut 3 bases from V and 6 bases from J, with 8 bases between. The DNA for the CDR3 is TGTGCCAGCAGCTTCGGGGGTGCCGGGGAGCTGTTTTTT. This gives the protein CASSFGGAGELFF.

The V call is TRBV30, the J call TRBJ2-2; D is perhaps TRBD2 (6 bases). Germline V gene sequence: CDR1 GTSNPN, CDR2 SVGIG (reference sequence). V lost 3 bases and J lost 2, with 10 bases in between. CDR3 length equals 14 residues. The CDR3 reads CAWRRGVNTGELFF. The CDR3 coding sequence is TGTGCCTGGAGACGCGGGGTAAACACCGGGGAGCTGTTTTTT.

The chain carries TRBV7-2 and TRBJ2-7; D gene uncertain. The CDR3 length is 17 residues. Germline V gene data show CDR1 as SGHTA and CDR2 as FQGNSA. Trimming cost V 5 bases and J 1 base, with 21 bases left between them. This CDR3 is CASSLRIGLSPSYEQYF. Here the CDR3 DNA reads TGTGCCAGCAGCCTTCGTATCGGGCTCAGCCCATCCTACGAGCAGTACTTC.

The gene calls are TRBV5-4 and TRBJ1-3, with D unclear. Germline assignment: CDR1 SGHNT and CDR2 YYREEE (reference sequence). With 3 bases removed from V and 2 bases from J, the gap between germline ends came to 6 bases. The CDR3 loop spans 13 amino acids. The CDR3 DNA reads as TGTGCCAGCAGCTCACCGGCTGGAAACACCATATATTTT. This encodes CASSSPAGNTIYF. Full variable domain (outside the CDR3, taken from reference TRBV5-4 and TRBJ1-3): ETGVTQSPTHLIKTRGQQVTLRCSSQSGHNTVSWYQQALGQGPQFIFQYYREEENGRGNFPPRFSGLQFPNYSSELNVNALELDDSALYLCASSSPAGNTIYFGEGSWLTVV.

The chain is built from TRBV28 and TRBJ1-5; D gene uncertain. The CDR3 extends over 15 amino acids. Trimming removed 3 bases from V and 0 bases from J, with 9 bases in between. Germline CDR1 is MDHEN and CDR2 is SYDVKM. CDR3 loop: CASSFDTDSNQPQHF. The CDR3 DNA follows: TGTGCCAGCAGTTTCGACACTGATAGCAATCAGCCCCAGCATTTT. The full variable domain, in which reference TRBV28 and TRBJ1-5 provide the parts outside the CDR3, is DVKVTQSSRYLVKRTGEKVFLECVQDMDHENMFWYRQDPGLGLRLIYFSYDVKMKEKGDIPEGYSVSREKKERFSLILESASTNQTSMYLCASSFDTDSNQPQHFGDGTRLSIL.

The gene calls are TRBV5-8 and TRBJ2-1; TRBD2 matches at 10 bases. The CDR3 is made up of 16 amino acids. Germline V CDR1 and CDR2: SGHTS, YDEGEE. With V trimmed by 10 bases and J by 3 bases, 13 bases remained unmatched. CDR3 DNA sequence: TGTGCCGCCGGGTCGGCTAGCGGGAGAAACTACAATGAGCAGTTCTTC. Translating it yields CAAGSASGRNYNEQFF.

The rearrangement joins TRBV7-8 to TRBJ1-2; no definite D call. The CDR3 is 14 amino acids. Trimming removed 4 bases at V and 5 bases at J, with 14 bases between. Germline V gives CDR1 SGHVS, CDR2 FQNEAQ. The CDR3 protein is CASSSKGVSYGYTF. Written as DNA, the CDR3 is TGTGCCAGCAGCTCCAAGGGAGTTAGTTATGGCTACACCTTC.

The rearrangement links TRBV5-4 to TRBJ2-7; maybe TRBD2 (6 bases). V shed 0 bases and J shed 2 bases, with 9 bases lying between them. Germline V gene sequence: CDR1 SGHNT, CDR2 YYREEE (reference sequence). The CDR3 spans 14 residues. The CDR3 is CASSLDPGAYEQYF. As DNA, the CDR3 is TGTGCCAGCAGCTTGGACCCGGGAGCCTACGAGCAGTACTTC. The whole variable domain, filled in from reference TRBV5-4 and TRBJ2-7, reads ETGVTQSPTHLIKTRGQQVTLRCSSQSGHNTVSWYQQALGQGPQFIFQYYREEENGRGNFPPRFSGLQFPNYSSELNVNALELDDSALYLCASSLDPGAYEQYFGPGTRLTVT.

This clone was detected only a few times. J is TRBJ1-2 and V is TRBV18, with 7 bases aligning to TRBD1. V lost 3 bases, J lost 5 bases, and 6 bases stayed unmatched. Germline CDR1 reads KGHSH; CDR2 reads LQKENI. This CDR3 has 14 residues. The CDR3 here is CASSPTQGTYGYTF. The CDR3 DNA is TGTGCCAGCTCACCGACACAGGGGACTTATGGCTACACCTTC.

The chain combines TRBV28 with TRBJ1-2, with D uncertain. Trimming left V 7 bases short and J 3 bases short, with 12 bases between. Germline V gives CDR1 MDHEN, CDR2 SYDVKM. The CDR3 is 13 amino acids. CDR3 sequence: CASIPGPYYGYTF. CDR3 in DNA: TGTGCCAGCATCCCTGGGCCATACTATGGCTACACCTTC.

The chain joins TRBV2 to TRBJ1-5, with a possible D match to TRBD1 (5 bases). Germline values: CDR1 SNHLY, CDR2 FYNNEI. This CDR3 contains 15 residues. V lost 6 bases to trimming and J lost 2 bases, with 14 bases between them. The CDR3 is CASRARVYRNQPQHF. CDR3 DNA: TGTGCCAGCAGAGCCAGGGTTTATCGCAATCAGCCCCAGCATTTT.

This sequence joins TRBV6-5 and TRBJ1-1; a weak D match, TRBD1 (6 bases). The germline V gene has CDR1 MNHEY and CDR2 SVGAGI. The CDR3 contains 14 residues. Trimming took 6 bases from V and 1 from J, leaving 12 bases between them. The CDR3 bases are TGTGCCAGCAGCCGGGACACCTCGAACACTGAAGCTTTCTTT. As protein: CASSRDTSNTEAFF.

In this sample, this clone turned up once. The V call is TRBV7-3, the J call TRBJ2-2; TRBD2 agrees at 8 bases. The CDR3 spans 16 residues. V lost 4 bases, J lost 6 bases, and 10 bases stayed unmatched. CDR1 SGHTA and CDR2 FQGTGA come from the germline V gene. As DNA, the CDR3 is TGTGCCAGCAGCTCCCAAGCGGGAGTGCTAGCCGGGGAGCTGTTTTTT. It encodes CASSSQAGVLAGELFF. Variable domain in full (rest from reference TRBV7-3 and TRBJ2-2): GAGVSQTPSNKVTEKGKYVELRCDPISGHTALYWYRQSLGQGPEFLIYFQGTGAADDSGLPNDRFFAVRPEGSVSTLKIQRTERGDSAVYLCASSSQAGVLAGELFFGEGSRLTVL.

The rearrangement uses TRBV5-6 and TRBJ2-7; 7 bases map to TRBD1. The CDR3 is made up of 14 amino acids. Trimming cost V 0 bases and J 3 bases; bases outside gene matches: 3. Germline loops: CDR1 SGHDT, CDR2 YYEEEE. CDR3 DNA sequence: TGTGCCAGCAGCTTGGGACAGGGCGGCTACGAGCAGTACTTC. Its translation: CASSLGQGGYEQYF. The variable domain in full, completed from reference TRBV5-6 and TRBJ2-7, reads DAGVTQSPTHLIKTRGQQVTLRCSPKSGHDTVSWYQQALGQGPQFIFQYYEEEERQRGNFPDRFSGHQFPNYSSELNVNALLLGDSALYLCASSLGQGGYEQYFGPGTRLTVT.

The CDR3 DNA reads as TGTGCCAGTAGTATCGAGGAGCGTGCATGGGGACGGACGAAGTATGGCTACACCTTC. Protein product: CASSIEERAWGRTKYGYTF. The chain has TRBV19 and TRBJ1-2, with D perhaps matching TRBD1 (5 bases). The CDR3 loop spans 19 amino acids. The germline gives CDR1 LNHDA, CDR2 SQIVND (reference sequence). V dropped 3 bases and J dropped 5 bases, with 28 bases sitting between them.